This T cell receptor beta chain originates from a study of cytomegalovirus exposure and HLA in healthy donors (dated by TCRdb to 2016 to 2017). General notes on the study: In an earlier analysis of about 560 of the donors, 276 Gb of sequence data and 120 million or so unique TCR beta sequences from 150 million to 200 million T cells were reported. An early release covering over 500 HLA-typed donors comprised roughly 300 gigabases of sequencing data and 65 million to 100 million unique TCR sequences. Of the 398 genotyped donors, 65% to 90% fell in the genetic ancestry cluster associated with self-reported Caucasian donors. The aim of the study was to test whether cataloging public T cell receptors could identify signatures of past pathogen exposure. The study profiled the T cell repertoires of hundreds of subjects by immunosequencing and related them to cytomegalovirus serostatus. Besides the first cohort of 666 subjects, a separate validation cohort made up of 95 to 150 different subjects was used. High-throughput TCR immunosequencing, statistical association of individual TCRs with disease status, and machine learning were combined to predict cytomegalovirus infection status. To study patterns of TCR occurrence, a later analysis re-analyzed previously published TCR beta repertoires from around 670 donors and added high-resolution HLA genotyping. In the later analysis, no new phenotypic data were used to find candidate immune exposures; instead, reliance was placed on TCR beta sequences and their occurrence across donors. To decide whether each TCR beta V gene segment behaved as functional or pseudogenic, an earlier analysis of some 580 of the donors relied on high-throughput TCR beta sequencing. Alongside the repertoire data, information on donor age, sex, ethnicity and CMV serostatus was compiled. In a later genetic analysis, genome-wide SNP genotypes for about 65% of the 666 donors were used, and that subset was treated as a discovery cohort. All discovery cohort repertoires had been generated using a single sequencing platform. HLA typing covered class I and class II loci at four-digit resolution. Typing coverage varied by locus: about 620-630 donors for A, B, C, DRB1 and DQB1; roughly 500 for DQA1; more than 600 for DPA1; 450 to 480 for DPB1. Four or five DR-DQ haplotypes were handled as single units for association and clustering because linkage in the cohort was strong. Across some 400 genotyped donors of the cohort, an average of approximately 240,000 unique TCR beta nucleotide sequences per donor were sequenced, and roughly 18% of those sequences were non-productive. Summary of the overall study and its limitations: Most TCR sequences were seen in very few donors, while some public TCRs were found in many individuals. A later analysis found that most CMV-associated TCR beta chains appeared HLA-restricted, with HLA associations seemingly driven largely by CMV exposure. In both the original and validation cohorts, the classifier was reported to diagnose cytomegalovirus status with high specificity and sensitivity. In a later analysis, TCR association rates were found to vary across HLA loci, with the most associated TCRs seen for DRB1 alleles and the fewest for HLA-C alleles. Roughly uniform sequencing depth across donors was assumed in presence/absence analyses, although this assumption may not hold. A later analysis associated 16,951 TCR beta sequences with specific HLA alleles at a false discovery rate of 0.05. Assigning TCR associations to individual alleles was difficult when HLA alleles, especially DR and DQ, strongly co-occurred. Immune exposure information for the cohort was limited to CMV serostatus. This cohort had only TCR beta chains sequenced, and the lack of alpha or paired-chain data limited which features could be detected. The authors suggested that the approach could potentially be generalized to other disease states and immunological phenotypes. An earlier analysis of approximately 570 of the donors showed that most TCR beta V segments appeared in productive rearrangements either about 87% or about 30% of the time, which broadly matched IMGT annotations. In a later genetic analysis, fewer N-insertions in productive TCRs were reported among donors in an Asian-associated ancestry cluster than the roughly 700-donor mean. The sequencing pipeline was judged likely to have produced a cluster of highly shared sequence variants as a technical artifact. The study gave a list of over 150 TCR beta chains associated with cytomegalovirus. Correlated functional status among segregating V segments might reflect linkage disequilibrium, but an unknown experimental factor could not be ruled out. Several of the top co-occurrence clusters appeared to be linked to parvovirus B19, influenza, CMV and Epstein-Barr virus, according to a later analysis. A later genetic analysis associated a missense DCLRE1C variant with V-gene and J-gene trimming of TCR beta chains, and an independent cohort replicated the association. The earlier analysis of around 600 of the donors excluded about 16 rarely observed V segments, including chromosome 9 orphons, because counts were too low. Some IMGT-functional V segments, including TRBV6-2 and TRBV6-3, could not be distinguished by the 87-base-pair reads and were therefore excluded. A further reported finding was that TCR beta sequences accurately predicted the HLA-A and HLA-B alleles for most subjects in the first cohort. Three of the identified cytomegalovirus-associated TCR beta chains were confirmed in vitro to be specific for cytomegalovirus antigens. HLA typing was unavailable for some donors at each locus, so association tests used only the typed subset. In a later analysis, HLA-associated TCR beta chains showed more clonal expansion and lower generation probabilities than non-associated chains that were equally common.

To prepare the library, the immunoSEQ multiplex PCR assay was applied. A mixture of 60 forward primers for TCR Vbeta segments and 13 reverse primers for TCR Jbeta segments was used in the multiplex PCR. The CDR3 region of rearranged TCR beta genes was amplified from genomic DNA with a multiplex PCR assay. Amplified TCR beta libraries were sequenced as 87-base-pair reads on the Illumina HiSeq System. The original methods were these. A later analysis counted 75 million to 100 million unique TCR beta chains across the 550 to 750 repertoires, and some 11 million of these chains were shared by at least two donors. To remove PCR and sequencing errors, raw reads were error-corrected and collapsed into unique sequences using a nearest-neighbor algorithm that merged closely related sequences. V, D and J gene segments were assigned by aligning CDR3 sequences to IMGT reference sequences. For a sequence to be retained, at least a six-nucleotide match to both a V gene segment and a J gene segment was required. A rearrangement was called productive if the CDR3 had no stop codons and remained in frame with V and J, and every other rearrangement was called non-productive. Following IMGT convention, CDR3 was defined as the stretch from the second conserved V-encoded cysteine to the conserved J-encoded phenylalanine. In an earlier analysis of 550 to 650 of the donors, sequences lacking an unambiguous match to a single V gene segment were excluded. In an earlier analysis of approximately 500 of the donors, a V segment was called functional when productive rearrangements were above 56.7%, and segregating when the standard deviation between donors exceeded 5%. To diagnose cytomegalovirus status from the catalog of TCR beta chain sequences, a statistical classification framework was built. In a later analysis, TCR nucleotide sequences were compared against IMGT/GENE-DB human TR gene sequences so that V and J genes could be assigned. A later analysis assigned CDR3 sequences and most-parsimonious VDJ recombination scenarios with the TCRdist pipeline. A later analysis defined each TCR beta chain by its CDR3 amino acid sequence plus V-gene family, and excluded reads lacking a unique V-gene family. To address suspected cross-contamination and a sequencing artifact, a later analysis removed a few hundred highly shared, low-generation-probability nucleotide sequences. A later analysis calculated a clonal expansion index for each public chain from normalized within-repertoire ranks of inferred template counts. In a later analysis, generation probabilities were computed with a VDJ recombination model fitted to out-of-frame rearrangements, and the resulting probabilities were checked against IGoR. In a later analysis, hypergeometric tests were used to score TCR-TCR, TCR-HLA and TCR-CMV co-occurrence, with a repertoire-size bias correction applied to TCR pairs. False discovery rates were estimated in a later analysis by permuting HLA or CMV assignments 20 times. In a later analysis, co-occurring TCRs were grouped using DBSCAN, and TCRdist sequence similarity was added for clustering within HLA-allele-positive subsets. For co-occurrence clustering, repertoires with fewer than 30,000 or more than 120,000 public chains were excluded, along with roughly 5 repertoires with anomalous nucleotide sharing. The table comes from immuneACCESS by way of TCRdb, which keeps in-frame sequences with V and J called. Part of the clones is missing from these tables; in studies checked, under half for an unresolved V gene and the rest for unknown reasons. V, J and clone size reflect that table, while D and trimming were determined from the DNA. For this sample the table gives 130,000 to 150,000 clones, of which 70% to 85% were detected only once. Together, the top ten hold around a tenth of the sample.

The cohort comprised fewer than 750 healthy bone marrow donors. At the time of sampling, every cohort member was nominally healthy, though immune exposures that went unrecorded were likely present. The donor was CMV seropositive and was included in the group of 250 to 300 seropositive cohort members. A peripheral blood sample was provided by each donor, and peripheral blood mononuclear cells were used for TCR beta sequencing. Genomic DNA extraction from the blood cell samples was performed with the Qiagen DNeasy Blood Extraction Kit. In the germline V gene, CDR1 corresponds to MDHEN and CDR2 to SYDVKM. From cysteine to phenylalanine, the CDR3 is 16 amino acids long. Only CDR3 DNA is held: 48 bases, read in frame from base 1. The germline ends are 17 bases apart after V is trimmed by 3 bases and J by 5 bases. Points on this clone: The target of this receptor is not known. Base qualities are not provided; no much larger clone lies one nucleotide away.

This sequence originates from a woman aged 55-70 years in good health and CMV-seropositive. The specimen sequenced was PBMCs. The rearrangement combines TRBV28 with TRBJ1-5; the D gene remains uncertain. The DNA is TGTGCCAGCAGTTTCGGGTTGGGAGAGGGTTATCAGCCCCAGCATTTT. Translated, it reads CASSFGLGEGYQPQHF.